The 30 T cell receptor beta chains reported below all come from one sample, sequenced in a study of graft-versus-host responses after intestinal transplantation. The antigens these receptors bind are not known. Clones were sequenced by immunoSEQ multiplex PCR, and TCRdb holds only the in-frame ones, with some missing. Of 80,000 to 100,000 clones listed, about 88% were seen once; the top ten hold roughly 0.37%. The sample in question was unstimulated CD4+ T cells sorted from spleen or lymph node cells, obtained before intestinal transplant. Receptors were obtained from a human donor who received an intestinal transplant.

This clone was seen a single time. The chain carries TRBV7-9 and TRBJ1-4; D perhaps matches TRBD1 (5 bases). V lost 5 bases to trimming and J lost 4 bases, with 14 bases between them. This CDR3 has 15 amino acids. Germline V lookup: CDR1 SEHNR, CDR2 FQNEAQ (reference sequence). The DNA for the CDR3 is TGTGCCAGCAGCCCGCGACAGCAGATTAATGAAAAACTGTTTTTT. This translates into CASSPRQQINEKLFF. Combining the CDR3 with reference TRBV7-9 and TRBJ1-4 gives the whole variable domain DTGVSQNPRHKITKRGQNVTFRCDPISEHNRLYWYRQTLGQGPEFLTYFQNEAQLEKSRLLSDRFSAERPKGSFSTLEIQRTEQGDSAMYLCASSPRQQINEKLFFGSGTQLSVL.

The chain uses TRBV7-2 and TRBJ2-7; the D gene is possibly TRBD1 (6 bases). The V end lost 1 base, the J end lost 2 bases, and 12 bases lay between the germline ends. In germline, CDR1 is SGHTA, CDR2 FQGNSA. CDR3 length: 15 residues. CDR3 residues: CASSLGAGAAYEQYF. As DNA, the CDR3 is TGTGCCAGCAGCTTAGGGGCAGGGGCGGCCTACGAGCAGTACTTC.

The chain employs TRBV6-1 and TRBJ2-7; TRBD2 is a possible D gene (6 bases). Trimming left V 3 bases short and J 6 bases short, with 21 bases between. The germline V gene has CDR1 MNHNS and CDR2 SASEGT. This CDR3 contains 16 residues. The CDR3 DNA follows: TGTGCCAGCAGTGACCCCGCGGCCGAGGGACTGCTCGAGCAGTACTTC. Protein: CASSDPAAEGLLEQYF.

The rearrangement uses TRBV13 and TRBJ1-3; D gene ambiguous. Per germline, CDR1 PRHDT and CDR2 FYEKMQ (reference sequence). The CDR3 is made up of 13 amino acids. V dropped 6 bases and J dropped 0 bases, with 6 bases sitting between them. For the CDR3, the DNA is TGTGCCAGCAGGGGGAGCTCTGGAAACACCATATATTTT. Its translation: CASRGSSGNTIYF.

The gene calls are TRBV7-8 and TRBJ2-1, with 10 nucleotides matching TRBD2. Germline values: CDR1 SGHVS, CDR2 FQNEAQ. Trimming took 5 bases from V and 2 from J; bases not matched to a gene: 3. The CDR3 length is 15 residues. CDR3 sequence (DNA): TGTGCCAGCAGCCCTCTAGCGGGGGCCTACAATGAGCAGTTCTTC. As protein: CASSPLAGAYNEQFF. The full variable domain, rest sourced from reference TRBV7-8 and TRBJ2-1, is GAGVSQSPRYKVAKRGQDVALRCDPISGHVSLFWYQQALGQGPEFLTYFQNEAQLDKSGLPSDRFFAERPEGSVSTLKIQRTQQEDSAVYLCASSPLAGAYNEQFFGPGTRLTVL.

This clone appeared a single time. The rearrangement links TRBV5-1 to TRBJ2-3; TRBD2 agrees at 10 bases. V was clipped by 1 base and J by 6 bases; unmatched bases: 17. The CDR3 covers 19 residues. Germline CDR1 SGHRS, CDR2 YFSETQ. In DNA, the CDR3 is TGCGCCAGCAGCTTGAGTCTAGCGGGGGCCCCCCAGTTCGGGGATACGCAGTATTTT. It is translated as CASSLSLAGAPQFGDTQYF.

The chain joins TRBV5-4 to TRBJ2-7; TRBD1 matches at 7 bases. The trim removed 0 bases at V and 1 base at J, leaving 1 base unmatched. The CDR3 length is 14 residues. Germline V lookup: CDR1 SGHNT, CDR2 YYREEE (reference sequence). In DNA form, the CDR3 reads TGTGCCAGCAGCTTGGAGGGACAGTCCTACGAGCAGTACTTC. This codes for CASSLEGQSYEQYF.

This clone has only one observation. This sequence joins TRBV9 and TRBJ1-1; 7 bases are a match to TRBD1. The germline V gene encodes CDR1 SGDLS and CDR2 YYNGEE. After removal of 3 bases from V and 4 bases from J, the junction contained 3 bases not matched to a gene. The CDR3 is 13 amino acids. In DNA form, the CDR3 reads TGTGCCAGCAGCGGACAGGGAAGCACTGAAGCTTTCTTT. Translating gives CASSGQGSTEAFF.

The V call is TRBV5-1, the J call TRBJ2-3; maybe TRBD2 (5 bases). The germline gives CDR1 SGHRS, CDR2 YFSETQ. Trimming pared 2 bases from V and 3 bases from J, leaving 16 bases between. The CDR3 covers 16 residues. In DNA, the CDR3 is TGCGCCAGCAGCTTTCGAGGGAATGATGGGACAGATACGCAGTATTTT. It specifies CASSFRGNDGTDTQYF.

The chain uses TRBV30 and TRBJ1-4; 8 positions agree with TRBD1. CDR1 GTSNPN and CDR2 SVGIG come from the germline V gene (reference sequence). The CDR3 has 15 amino acids. The J segment lost 8 bases and the V segment lost 4 bases, leaving 12 bases of the junction unmatched. The CDR3 spells CAWTPLQGAREKLFF. CDR3 in DNA: TGTGCCTGGACTCCTCTTCAGGGGGCCAGGGAAAAACTGTTTTTT.

The J gene is TRBJ2-3, the V gene TRBV27, with D possibly TRBD2 on 5 matching bases. CDR3 size: 14 residues. V was clipped by 2 bases and J by 3 bases, with 9 bases between them. The germline CDR1 and CDR2 sequences are MNHEY and SMNVEV (reference sequence). The CDR3 here is CASSLRVATDTQYF. CDR3 sequence (DNA): TGTGCCAGCAGTTTAAGGGTAGCGACAGATACGCAGTATTTT.

Only a few counts were recorded for this clone. This chain uses TRBV9 with TRBJ2-3; D is ambiguous. The V gene lost 0 bases and the J gene lost 2 bases, with 13 bases spanning the gap. CDR3 length: 16 amino acids. The germline V gene has CDR1 SGDLS and CDR2 YYNGEE. Here the CDR3 reads CASSVGQSSLTDTQYF. DNA of the CDR3: TGTGCCAGCAGCGTAGGGCAGTCCTCCCTCACAGATACGCAGTATTTT. Full variable domain (outside the CDR3, taken from reference TRBV9 and TRBJ2-3): DSGVTQTPKHLITATGQRVTLRCSPRSGDLSVYWYQQSLDQGLQFLIQYYNGEERAKGNILERFSAQQFPDLHSELNLSSLELGDSALYFCASSVGQSSLTDTQYFGPGTRLTVL.

The rearrangement links TRBV11-2 to TRBJ1-5; TRBD1 might be the D (6 bases). CDR3 length: 16 residues. From germline, CDR1 is SGHAT and CDR2 FQNNGV. Between the trimmed V and J ends, which lost 5 bases and 2 bases, there was a span of 16 bases. The CDR3 nucleotides read TGTGCCAGCAGCATAAGAGGGGGGGCAGGCAATCAGCCCCAGCATTTT. Its translation: CASSIRGGAGNQPQHF. The whole variable domain, filled in from reference TRBV11-2 and TRBJ1-5, reads EAGVAQSPRYKIIEKRQSVAFWCNPISGHATLYWYQQILGQGPKLLIQFQNNGVVDDSQLPKDRFSAERLKGVDSTLKIQPAKLEDSAVYLCASSIRGGAGNQPQHFGDGTRLSIL.

The V call is TRBV19, the J call TRBJ2-1; D gene ambiguous. This CDR3 is built from 13 residues. Germline-derived CDR1 and CDR2 are LNHDA and SQIVND (reference sequence). The ends were cut back, 3 bases at V and 9 bases at J, with 12 bases in the middle. CDR3 residues: CASSIGFPFEQFF. CDR3 in DNA: TGTGCCAGTAGTATCGGGTTTCCCTTTGAGCAGTTCTTC.

The chain is built from TRBV4-1 and TRBJ1-2, with 9 bases that match TRBD1. CDR1 is MGHRA and CDR2 is YSYEKL in the germline V gene. This CDR3 is built from 14 residues. V lost 4 bases to trimming and J lost 6 bases; unmatched junction nucleotides: 6. The CDR3 DNA reads TGCGCCAGCAGCCGAAGACAGGGGGAGGATGGCTACACCTTC. Translated, it gives CASSRRQGEDGYTF.

V gene TRBV19 combines with J gene TRBJ1-5, with 7 bases fitting TRBD1. V lost 8 bases and J lost 6; bases outside the gene matches: 7. Germline values: CDR1 LNHDA, CDR2 SQIVND (reference sequence). The CDR3 is 13 amino acids. The CDR3 nucleotides are TGTGCCAGTGCAGCCGACAGGGTTCAGCCCCAGCATTTT. This codes for CASAADRVQPQHF. Filled out from reference TRBV19 and TRBJ1-5, the complete variable domain reads DGGITQSPKYLFRKEGQNVTLSCEQNLNHDAMYWYRQDPGQGLRLIYYSQIVNDFQKGDIAEGYSVSREKKESFPLTVTSAQKNPTAFYLCASAADRVQPQHFGDGTRLSIL.

The V and J genes are TRBV10-2 and TRBJ2-3; D unresolved. In germline, CDR1 is WSHSY, CDR2 SAAADI. V lost 3 bases and J 2 bases, leaving 6 bases between the germline ends. The length of the CDR3 is 13 residues. This CDR3 reads CASSDLSTDTQYF. CDR3 in DNA: TGCGCCAGCAGTGATCTATCCACAGATACGCAGTATTTT.

The chain couples TRBV6-1 to TRBJ1-6, with D perhaps matching TRBD1 (6 bases). CDR3 length equals 17 residues. CDR1 MNHNS and CDR2 SASEGT come from the germline V gene. Trimming took off 0 bases at V and 8 bases at J, with 17 bases between the two ends. CDR3 bases: TGTGCCAGCAGTGAAGCCCCATACGGGGGGGGCGATTCACCCCTCCACTTT. Its protein is CASSEAPYGGGDSPLHF.

This clone was seen only once. The genes are TRBV11-2 and TRBJ1-1; TRBD1 might be the D (6 bases). The CDR3 runs to 13 residues. Germline V gene data show CDR1 as SGHAT and CDR2 as FQNNGV. Trimming took off 1 base at V and 8 bases at J, with 11 bases between the two ends. CDR3 DNA sequence: TGTGCCAGCAGCTTAGCGGGGGGCTTAGAAGCTTTCTTT. Amino acid sequence: CASSLAGGLEAFF.

The chain couples TRBV5-1 to TRBJ2-1; 11 positions agree with TRBD2. With V trimmed by 3 bases and J by 8 bases, 7 bases remained unmatched. This CDR3 is built from 15 residues. The germline CDR1 and CDR2 sequences are SGHRS and YFSETQ. The CDR3 reads CASSSGLAGVDEQFF. The CDR3 DNA sequence: TGCGCCAGCAGCTCCGGACTAGCGGGTGTAGATGAGCAGTTCTTC.

J is TRBJ1-1 and V is TRBV6-1; no clear D gene. The CDR3 has 13 amino acids. Germline values: CDR1 MNHNS, CDR2 SASEGT. Trimming cost V 6 bases and J 7 bases, with 15 bases left between them. CDR3: CASRSVGSVEAFF. The CDR3 bases are TGTGCCAGCAGGTCGGTGGGGAGCGTTGAAGCTTTCTTT.

This chain joins TRBV30 and TRBJ2-5; D not resolved. Deletions cut 6 bases from V and 4 bases from J, with 9 bases between. The CDR3 runs to 11 residues. The V gene's germline CDR1 is GTSNPN and CDR2 SVGIG (reference sequence). The CDR3 DNA is TGTGCCTGCGGTCTACGAGAGACCCAGTACTTC. This gives the protein CACGLRETQYF.

This chain links TRBV5-1 with TRBJ2-7; 12 nucleotides match TRBD2. Germline trimming cut 0 bases from V and 7 bases from J; bases unmatched to any gene: 14. Germline loops: CDR1 SGHRS, CDR2 YFSETQ. This CDR3 comprises 18 residues. The CDR3 here is CASSLGLAGALSLGEQYF. The CDR3 DNA reads TGCGCCAGCAGCTTGGGACTAGCGGGAGCCCTCAGTCTGGGGGAGCAGTACTTC.

The chain joins TRBV6-5 to TRBJ2-3; possibly TRBD2 for D (5 bases). The CDR3 is made up of 15 amino acids. Per germline, CDR1 MNHEY and CDR2 SVGAGI. Trimming cost V 2 bases and J 5 bases, with 14 bases left between them. CDR3 residues: CASSYRGLAGDTQYF. The CDR3 region has the DNA TGTGCCAGCAGTTACAGAGGACTGGCAGGAGATACGCAGTATTTT.

The chain joins TRBV29-1 to TRBJ1-1; TRBD1 might be the D (5 bases). Germline values: CDR1 SQVTM, CDR2 ANQGSEA. The CDR3 is 12 amino acids. Trimming left V 5 bases short and J 3 bases short, with 10 bases between. The CDR3 DNA follows: TGCAGCGTTCGCGACAGCCACACTGAAGCTTTCTTT. Translating it yields CSVRDSHTEAFF.

The V and J genes are TRBV18 and TRBJ1-6; 7 positions match TRBD1. This CDR3 is 17 amino acids long. With 3 bases clipped from V and 10 bases from J, the junction kept 15 bases outside the gene matches. Germline-derived CDR1 and CDR2 are KGHSH and LQKENI. The CDR3 DNA reads as TGTGCCAGCTCACCGGGACAGACTTTCATCTTGGGATCACCCCTCCACTTT. Amino acids: CASSPGQTFILGSPLHF.

The CDR3 is CASSLWGDRPRGQYF. The CDR3 coding sequence is TGTGCCAGCAGCCTATGGGGCGACAGGCCCCGCGGGCAGTACTTC. The chain links TRBV7-2 to TRBJ2-7, with D possibly TRBD1 on 6 matching bases. Germline values: CDR1 SGHTA, CDR2 FQGNSA. Trimming shortened V by 5 bases and J by 9 bases, and 23 bases separated the two germline ends. This CDR3 is 15 amino acids long.

This chain joins TRBV29-1 and TRBJ2-3; TRBD2 matches 10 bases. CDR3 size: 15 residues. The V segment lost 6 bases and the J segment 0 bases; nucleotides outside the gene matches: 6. CDR1 is SQVTM and CDR2 is ANQGSEA in the germline V gene. CDR3 loop: CSVVTSGASTDTQYF. The CDR3 DNA is TGCAGCGTCGTTACTAGCGGGGCTAGCACAGATACGCAGTATTTT.

The V gene is TRBV18, the J gene TRBJ2-7; TRBD2 is a possible D gene (5 bases). The CDR3 has 14 amino acids. Germline V lookup: CDR1 KGHSH, CDR2 LQKENI. V lost 2 bases to trimming and J lost 2 bases, with 10 bases between them. As DNA, the CDR3 is TGTGCCAGCTCACCAGGCCGGGAAACCTACGAGCAGTACTTC. Amino acids: CASSPGRETYEQYF.

In its sample, this clone was seen once. CDR3 sequence: CASSPIGGRGYEQYF. CDR3 coding DNA: TGTGCCAGCAGCCCCATCGGCGGTAGGGGATACGAGCAGTACTTC. This chain connects TRBV11-2 to TRBJ2-7; the D gene is possibly TRBD1 (5 bases). The CDR3 loop spans 15 amino acids. The V gene lost 5 bases and the J gene lost 4 bases, with 18 bases spanning the gap. The germline V gene has CDR1 SGHAT and CDR2 FQNNGV. Drawing the rest from reference TRBV11-2 and TRBJ2-7, the complete variable domain is EAGVAQSPRYKIIEKRQSVAFWCNPISGHATLYWYQQILGQGPKLLIQFQNNGVVDDSQLPKDRFSAERLKGVDSTLKIQPAKLEDSAVYLCASSPIGGRGYEQYFGPGTRLTVT.